The 10 T cell receptor beta chains reported below all come from one sample, sequenced in a study of cytomegalovirus exposure and HLA in healthy donors. The PCR had 60 Vbeta and 13 Jbeta primers. Assay: immunoSEQ multiplex PCR; the TCRdb copy retains only in-frame clones and omits some. This sample's table has 40,000 to 50,000 clones. The sequencing input was PBMCs. The receptors originated from a woman aged 30 to 39 in good health and CMV-seronegative.

V and J are TRBV6-6 and TRBJ2-7; no clear D. V was trimmed by 4 bases and J by 1 base, leaving 5 bases between them. CDR1 MNHNY and CDR2 SVGAGI come from the germline V gene (reference sequence). The CDR3 is made up of 12 amino acids. CDR3 region: CASSFISYEQYF. The DNA of the CDR3 is TGTGCCAGCAGTTTTATATCCTACGAGCAGTACTTC.

The chain carries TRBV4-1 and TRBJ1-2; tentative D call: TRBD1 (6 bases). Trimming removed 3 bases at V and 7 bases at J, with 9 bases between. This CDR3 contains 12 residues. The V gene's germline CDR1 is MGHRA and CDR2 YSYEKL. The CDR3 DNA is TGCGCCAGCAGCCAGGGGGCGAGTGGCTACACCTTC. This sequence encodes CASSQGASGYTF.

This CDR3 is CASSYFSGPTDTQYF. CDR3 nucleotides: TGTGCCAGCAGTTACTTCAGCGGGCCCACAGATACGCAGTATTTT. The chain combines TRBV6-5 with TRBJ2-3; tentative D call: TRBD2 (6 bases). The V gene's germline CDR1 is MNHEY and CDR2 SVGAGI. The CDR3 length is 15 residues. The V end was cut by 1 base, the J end by 2 bases, with 10 bases between.

The V gene is TRBV9, the J gene TRBJ2-5; D perhaps matches TRBD2 (7 bases). This CDR3 is built from 15 residues. In germline, CDR1 is SGDLS, CDR2 YYNGEE. V was pared by 7 bases and J by 2 bases, with 18 bases between. Here the CDR3 DNA reads TGTGCCAGCTCAAAGGGGGGAGGGAGACAAGAGACCCAGTACTTC. It is translated as CASSKGGGRQETQYF.

The chain uses TRBV30 and TRBJ2-7; possibly TRBD1 for D (6 bases). Trimming pared 4 bases from V and 0 bases from J, leaving 16 bases between. The CDR3 runs to 15 residues. CDR1 and CDR2 from the germline V gene are GTSNPN and SVGIG (reference sequence). The CDR3, as DNA: TGTGCCTGGACCAGGACGACAGGATCCTCCTACGAGCAGTACTTC. This gives the protein CAWTRTTGSSYEQYF.

The rearrangement uses TRBV19 and TRBJ1-4, with D unresolved. Germline CDR1 is LNHDA and CDR2 is SQIVND (reference sequence). The CDR3 sequence is 11 residues long. V was pared by 8 bases and J by 7 bases, with 8 bases between. In DNA form, the CDR3 reads TGTGCCAGTTCTAACGTTGAAAAACTGTTTTTT. It encodes CASSNVEKLFF.

The chain uses TRBV2 and TRBJ2-7; 8 positions match TRBD2. The CDR3 totals 14 residues. The junction had 8 bases not matched to a gene; V was cut back by 7 bases and J by 3 bases. From germline, CDR1 is SNHLY and CDR2 FYNNEI. The CDR3 region is CASKLVGTSYEQYF. The CDR3 DNA reads TGTGCCAGCAAGCTTGTCGGGACTAGCTACGAGCAGTACTTC.

The chain carries TRBV2 and TRBJ1-5, with 7 nucleotides matching TRBD1. Germline V CDR1 and CDR2: SNHLY, FYNNEI. The CDR3 sequence is 15 residues long. The junction had 9 bases not matched to a gene; V was cut back by 6 bases and J by 4 bases. CDR3 residues: CASRLEGQKNQPQHF. In DNA, the CDR3 is TGTGCCAGCAGGCTTGAGGGACAGAAAAATCAGCCCCAGCATTTT.

The chain uses TRBV6-5 and TRBJ2-7; TRBD2 aligns across 12 bases. V lost 7 bases and J lost 4; bases outside the gene matches: 2. The germline V gene has CDR1 MNHEY and CDR2 SVGAGI. The CDR3 loop spans 13 amino acids. CDR3 amino acids: CASTGLAGYEQYF. Written as DNA, the CDR3 is TGTGCCAGCACCGGACTAGCGGGATACGAGCAGTACTTC.

The genes are TRBV2 and TRBJ2-7, with TRBD2 as a possible D gene (5 bases). CDR3 length equals 14 residues. Trimming shortened V by 6 bases and J by 2 bases, and 14 bases separated the two germline ends. Germline loops: CDR1 SNHLY, CDR2 FYNNEI. The CDR3 DNA is TGTGCCAGCAGGTGGGGAGACGGGGCCTACGAGCAGTACTTC. This sequence encodes CASRWGDGAYEQYF.